The TCR beta chain described here comes from a study of blood T cell repertoires in COVID-19. In the study overall: PBMCs, B-cell-depleted T cells, or T cells provided the cDNA or gDNA that made up the material.

Repertoires were generated with immunoSEQ multiplex PCR, while TCRdb's copy carries only in-frame clones and drops some. The table has 250,000 to 300,000 clones, just over 85% seen once. The V and J ends lost 4 bases and 4 bases, in that order; junction bases with no gene match: 12. Germline assignment: CDR1 SGHDT and CDR2 YYEEEE. This CDR3 contains 16 residues. The clonotype was recovered from a woman in her twenties or thirties with active or convalescent COVID-19. The material sequenced was peripheral blood. V is TRBV5-6 and J is TRBJ1-1, with 8 bases aligning to TRBD1. The CDR3 reads CASSPGGQGARTEAFF. The DNA for the CDR3 is TGTGCCAGCAGCCCGGGGGGCCAGGGGGCGCGCACTGAAGCTTTCTTT.